This note documents a single TCR beta chain sequence. Its specificity is unknown. Assay: immunoSEQ multiplex PCR; the TCRdb copy retains only in-frame clones and omits some. The sample shows about 100,000 clones, around 86% of them seen only once. This record comes from a study of T cell responses to AZD1222 COVID-19 vaccine. Overall study results and limits: Increases in Spike-specific TCR breadth and depth were seen after two AZD1222 doses. Only 5 or 6 individuals given AZD1222 were seropositive at baseline. Mostly white British, mostly female donors; authors suggested clonal diversity may be underestimated.

Germline-derived CDR1 and CDR2 are MNHEY and SVGEGT. This CDR3 is built from 15 residues. J gave up 0 bases and V 4 bases, and 5 bases lay outside the gene matches. The J gene is TRBJ2-7, the V gene TRBV6-2 or TRBV6-3; 8 bases are shared with TRBD1. Here the sequenced sample was peripheral blood, taken 28 days after the second dose of the MenACWY control vaccine. This receptor was taken from an adult who received the MenACWY meningococcal vaccine as a control. For the CDR3, the DNA is TGTGCCAGCAGTTCCGGGACAGGCCTCTCCTACGAGCAGTACTTC. This encodes CASSSGTGLSYEQYF.